The present T cell receptor beta chain was sequenced within a study of monozygotic twins with inflammatory bowel disease. Whole-study results and caveats: On the inverse Simpson index, IBD patients scored lower for TCRbeta diversity than healthy co-twins. Between concordant and discordant twins, repertoire similarity failed to differ, a result that limited power may explain.

Points on this clonotype: The antigen is not known.

This CDR3 comprises 17 residues. Germline V gene sequence: CDR1 LGHNA, CDR2 YSLEER. Every TCR library drew on around 3.5 ug of total RNA. Template switching appended UMIs that held a 6-nucleotide sample barcode. TCRdb re-called the 5' RACE reads and shows each CDR3 protein once, DNA omitted. Its table lists about 420,000 distinct CDR3 sequences. Sequencing was performed on blood. The clonotype was recovered from a human donor with ulcerative colitis or Crohn's disease, or a healthy co-twin of an affected twin (not recorded which). The chain recombines TRBV4-3 with TRBJ2-2. Here the CDR3 reads CASRQDLGRTNTGELFF.